These 25 T cell receptor beta chains were all obtained from the same sample, sequenced in a study of tissue T cells after allogeneic stem cell transplantation. Measured with immunoSEQ multiplex PCR; TCRdb has only the in-frame clones, and not every one. This sample has around 51,000 clones, with around 70% found just once. The specimen sequenced was sorted cells pooled from one or two spleens. The receptors come from a pool of C57BL/6 mice in good health.

With respect to this clone: The listed genes are named as in mouse. The CDR3 is cut off 1 residue early in the read; its end comes from the germline J gene. Other nucleotide sequences from this sample produce the same CDR3. V is TRBV14 and J is TRBJ1-4, with a tentative D call TRBD1 (6 bases). V lost 2 bases and J lost 3, with 8 bases in between. CDR3 length equals 14 residues. The germline V gene has CDR1 SGHDT and CDR2 FRDEAV. This CDR3 is CASSLGGPNERLFF. The sequenced part of the CDR3 DNA is TGTGCCAGCAGTTTGGGGGGCCCCAACGAAAGATTATTT. The full variable domain, in which reference TRBV14 and TRBJ1-4 provide the parts outside the CDR3, is EAGVTQSPRYAVLQEGQAVSFWCDPISGHDTLYWYQQPRDQGPQLLVYFRDEAVIDNSQLPSDRFSAVRPKGTNSTLKIQSAKQGDTATYLCASSLGGPNERLFFGHGTKLSVL.

This clone was seen just once. These gene names are mouse names. The read is 1 residue too short to cover the CDR3 end, so that end is filled in from the germline J gene. The sample contains more than one DNA sequence encoding this CDR3. The chain is built from TRBV13-2 and TRBJ1-2; 12 bases fit TRBD1. V shed 3 bases, J shed 2 bases, and the junction held 2 bases outside the gene matches. The CDR3 is 15 residues long. Germline CDR1 and CDR2: NNHNN and SYGAGS (reference sequence). CDR3 DNA (partial): TGTGCCAGCGGTGGTGGGACAGGGGGCAACTCCGACTACACC. Amino acids: CASGGGTGGNSDYT. The full-length CDR3 reads as CASGGGTGGNSDYTF.

Regarding this clone: Gene names denote mouse genes. The CDR3 end lies 1 residue beyond the end of the read and is filled in from the germline J gene. V gene TRBV13-2 combines with J gene TRBJ2-7; 10 positions match TRBD2. This CDR3 has 14 amino acids. With 1 base clipped from V and 4 bases from J, the junction kept 2 bases outside the gene matches. Germline loops: CDR1 NNHNN, CDR2 SYGAGS (reference sequence). CDR3 DNA, as far as it was read: TGTGCCAGCGGTGATCCTGGGGGGGCTTATGAACAGTAC. Residues: CASGDPGGAYEQY. The complete CDR3 sequence is CASGDPGGAYEQYF.

As to this clone: Gene names refer to mouse genes. The sequenced fragment ends 1 residue before the CDR3 boundary, so the rest is inferred from the germline J gene. The chain carries TRBV13-3 and TRBJ2-5; 7 bases are a match to TRBD2. V shed 2 bases and J 1 base; nucleotides not matched to a gene: 4. The length of the CDR3 is 15 residues. Germline CDR1 is NNHDY and CDR2 is SYVADS. The CDR3 protein is CASSEPGGYQDTQYF. CDR3 DNA (partial): TGTGCCAGCAGTGAGCCGGGGGGGTACCAAGACACCCAGTAC.

Notes on this clone: Any gene name here is a mouse gene name. The sequenced fragment ends 1 residue before the CDR3 boundary, so the rest is inferred from the germline J gene. V usage is TRBV14 and J usage is TRBJ1-1, with D possibly being TRBD1 (6 bases). Germline values: CDR1 SGHDT, CDR2 FRDEAV. CDR3 length equals 14 residues. V was trimmed by 4 bases and J by 1 base, leaving 11 bases between them. This chain's CDR3 is CASSPYRENTEVFF. CDR3 DNA (partial): TGTGCCAGCAGTCCATACAGGGAAAACACAGAAGTCTTC.

With respect to this clone: Mouse names are used for the genes. The DNA ends 1 residue before the CDR3 does, and the rest of the CDR3 is filled in from the germline J gene. V gene TRBV5 combines with J gene TRBJ2-7; 12 nucleotides agree with TRBD2. This CDR3 is built from 15 residues. Germline V gene data show CDR1 as LGHNA and CDR2 as YNLKQL (reference sequence). Trimming took 0 bases from V and 7 from J; bases not matched to a gene: 4. CDR3 region: CASSQETGGAEEQYF. The sequenced part of the CDR3 DNA is TGTGCCAGCAGCCAAGAGACTGGGGGGGCTGAGGAACAGTAC.

In the case of this clone: The genes and germline here are from mouse. The CDR3 end is not reached by the read, which stops 1 residue before it; the germline J gene fills it in. The V and J genes are TRBV3 and TRBJ1-3; D gene uncertain. V was trimmed by 1 base and J by 0 bases, leaving 7 bases between them. This CDR3 region has 15 residues. Per germline, CDR1 SNHLY and CDR2 FYNGKV (reference sequence). The CDR3 is CASSLDADSGNTLYF. The CDR3 bases that were read are TGTGCCAGCAGCTTAGACGCGGATTCTGGAAATACGCTCTAT.

With respect to this clone: The gene symbols are mouse symbols. The read ends 1 residue early relative to the CDR3; the germline J gene fills the gap. The gene calls are TRBV5 and TRBJ1-3; D possibly corresponds to TRBD1 (5 bases). Between the trimmed V and J ends, which lost 0 bases and 1 base, there was a span of 7 bases. The germline CDR1 and CDR2 sequences are LGHNA and YNLKQL (reference sequence). The length of the CDR3 is 15 residues. CDR3 DNA, as far as it was read: TGTGCCAGCAGCCAAGAGGGGCAATCTGGAAATACGCTCTAT. It yields the protein CASSQEGQSGNTLY. In full, the CDR3 reads CASSQEGQSGNTLYF.

As for this clone: Each gene name is a mouse one. The read halts 1 residue ahead of the CDR3 end, with the missing end drawn from the germline J gene. V usage is TRBV13-3 and J usage is TRBJ1-1; D unresolved. This CDR3 spans 11 amino acids. Germline V gene sequence: CDR1 NNHDY, CDR2 SYVADS. V gave up 2 bases and J gave up 8 bases, with 7 bases separating them. The CDR3 here is CASSETREVFF. The sequenced part of the CDR3 DNA is TGTGCCAGCAGTGAAACGAGGGAAGTCTTC.

This clone was seen a single time. Any gene name here is a mouse gene name. The part of the CDR3 DNA that was read is TGTGCCTGGAGTCTAGAACTGGGGGGCGCTGAGCAGTTC. Its protein product is CAWSLELGGAEQF. The whole CDR3 sequence is CAWSLELGGAEQFF. The genes are TRBV31 and TRBJ2-1; 9 nucleotides agree with TRBD2. The CDR3 extends 1 residue past the end of the read, so its final part is completed from the germline J gene. Germline V CDR1 and CDR2: GKSSPN, SITVG. The CDR3 has 14 residues. The V and J ends lost 0 bases and 7 bases, in that order; junction bases with no gene match: 4.

On this clone itself: These gene names are mouse names. Read coverage stops 1 residue before the CDR3 terminus; the germline J gene supplies the remainder. Other DNA sequences of this sample code for an identical CDR3. This sequence joins TRBV13-1 and TRBJ2-4, with no clear D. With 2 bases removed from V and 0 bases from J, the gap between germline ends came to 1 base. The CDR3 extends over 12 amino acids. CDR1 is NSHNY and CDR2 is SYGAGN in the germline V gene. The covered CDR3 bases are TGTGCCAGCAGTGAAAGTCAAAACACCTTGTAC. Translation: CASSESQNTLY. The full CDR3 sequence reads CASSESQNTLYF.

Turning to this clone: Mouse gene names and germline throughout. The DNA ends 1 residue before the CDR3 does, and the rest of the CDR3 is filled in from the germline J gene. The chain has TRBV2 and TRBJ1-4; no clear D. This CDR3 contains 15 residues. The germline V gene encodes CDR1 LGHNA and CDR2 YSYQKL. Trimming stripped 0 bases from V and 3 bases from J, with 8 bases between. CDR3 bases read: TGTGCCAGCAGCCAAGAGGCGGCAGCCAACGAAAGATTATTT. Translating it yields CASSQEAAANERLF. The whole CDR3 sequence reads CASSQEAAANERLFF. Filled out from reference TRBV2 and TRBJ1-4, the complete variable domain reads DPKIIQKPKYLVAVTGSEKILICEQYLGHNAMYWYRQSAKKPLEFMFSYSYQKLMDNQTASSRFQPQSSKKNHLDLQITALKPDDSATYFCASSQEAAANERLFFGHGTKLSVL.

Remarks on this clone: Here the gene names and germline are mouse. The CDR3 is CASSPGTETLYF. CDR3 DNA, as far as it was read: TGTGCCAGCAGCCCAGGGACAGAAACGCTGTAT. The chain is built from TRBV26 and TRBJ2-3, with D tentatively TRBD1 (5 bases). The read stops 1 residue short of the end of the CDR3; the missing end is completed from the germline J gene. V lost 6 bases to trimming and J lost 4 bases, with 8 bases between them. The CDR3 has 12 amino acids. Germline CDR1 reads KGHPV; CDR2 reads FQNQEV (reference sequence).

To note about this clone: The genes are named according to mouse. The read terminates 1 residue ahead of where the CDR3 ends, so the germline J gene completes it. The chain combines TRBV31 with TRBJ2-1, with 8 positions matching TRBD2. The J segment lost 1 base and the V segment lost 0 bases, leaving 5 bases of the junction unmatched. Looked up from germline, CDR1 is GKSSPN and CDR2 is SITVG. There are 16 residues in the CDR3. The part of the CDR3 DNA that was read is TGTGCCTGGAGTCTAGTGGGGGGGGGAAACTATGCTGAGCAGTTC. Protein sequence: CAWSLVGGGNYAEQF. The entire CDR3 protein reads CAWSLVGGGNYAEQFF.

Turning to this clone: Gene names are mouse gene names. The read ends 1 residue early relative to the CDR3; the germline J gene fills the gap. The J gene is TRBJ1-4, the V gene TRBV13-2; TRBD1 might be the D (6 bases). Germline V gives CDR1 NNHNN, CDR2 SYGAGS (reference sequence). Trimming removed 0 bases from V and 4 bases from J, with 10 bases in between. There are 15 residues in the CDR3. The CDR3 here is CASGDAGHLNERLFF. Partial CDR3 DNA: TGTGCCAGCGGTGATGCGGGACATCTCAACGAAAGATTATTT.

A remark on this clone: Gene names and germline refer to mouse. The read falls 1 residue short of the CDR3 end, and the missing part is taken from the germline J gene. This same CDR3 is encoded by further DNA sequences in the sample. The chain has TRBV13-2 and TRBJ1-1; perhaps TRBD1 as D (6 bases). Germline values: CDR1 NNHNN, CDR2 SYGAGS (reference sequence). This CDR3 region has 14 residues. Trimming pared 3 bases from V and 0 bases from J, leaving 9 bases between. CDR3 DNA (partial): TGTGCCAGCGGTGGGGGACAAACAAACACAGAAGTCTTC. The encoded protein is CASGGGQTNTEVF. Given in full, the CDR3 is CASGGGQTNTEVFF.

Comments on this clone: Gene names and germline refer to mouse. The observed sequence ends 1 residue before the CDR3 terminus, with the missing tail filled in from the germline J gene. This chain connects TRBV13-2 to TRBJ2-7, with 8 bases lining up with TRBD2. Germline V gene lookup returns CDR1 NNHNN and CDR2 SYGAGS (reference sequence). V was clipped by 1 base and J by 0 bases; unmatched bases: 3. CDR3 length equals 15 residues. CDR3 DNA, as far as it was read: TGTGCCAGCGGTGATTCTGGGGGGAGCTCCTATGAACAGTAC. Translation gives CASGDSGGSSYEQY. The whole CDR3 sequence is CASGDSGGSSYEQYF.

This clone was seen a few times. Mouse gene names apply. Read sequence stops 1 residue before the CDR3 end, and the germline J gene provides the missing end. This rearrangement joins TRBV5 to TRBJ2-7, with D uncertain. The V gene's germline CDR1 is LGHNA and CDR2 YNLKQL (reference sequence). Trimming took 4 bases from V and 4 from J, leaving 8 bases between them. The CDR3 contains 12 residues. CDR3 bases read: TGTGCCAGCAGCCCTGAAGGGTATGAACAGTAC. Its protein is CASSPEGYEQY. The CDR3 in its entirety is CASSPEGYEQYF.

Concerning this clone: Genes and germline come from the mouse. The CDR3 end is not reached by the read, which stops 1 residue before it; the germline J gene fills it in. This chain joins TRBV13-1 and TRBJ1-4; D not certain. V gave up 2 bases and J gave up 0 bases, with 5 bases separating them. CDR1 NSHNY and CDR2 SYGAGN come from the germline V gene. The CDR3 covers 14 residues. CDR3 bases read: TGTGCCAGCAGTGAGAGGGTTTCCAACGAAAGATTATTT. It specifies CASSERVSNERLF. The full CDR3 sequence reads CASSERVSNERLFF.

With respect to this clone: The listed genes are named as in mouse. The DNA ends 1 residue before the CDR3 does, and the rest of the CDR3 is filled in from the germline J gene. The gene calls are TRBV5 and TRBJ2-7, with unresolved D. Trimming pared 4 bases from V and 4 bases from J, leaving 8 bases between. Germline-derived CDR1 and CDR2 are LGHNA and YNLKQL (reference sequence). The length of the CDR3 is 12 residues. CDR3 DNA, as far as it was read: TGTGCCAGCAGCCCCCGGGGTTATGAACAGTAC. Translated, it gives CASSPRGYEQY. The complete CDR3 sequence is CASSPRGYEQYF.

Notes on this clone: The gene symbols are mouse symbols. The CDR3 extends 1 residue past the end of the read, so its final part is completed from the germline J gene. The chain is built from TRBV17 and TRBJ1-1, with 10 bases fitting TRBD1. CDR1 is MNHDT, CDR2 YYDKIL, per germline. The V segment lost 5 bases and the J segment 3 bases; nucleotides outside the gene matches: 3. The CDR3 consists of 14 residues. The CDR3 loop is CASSDRGRDTEVFF. CDR3 DNA, as far as it was read: TGTGCTAGCAGTGACAGGGGGCGGGACACAGAAGTCTTC. Filled out from reference TRBV17 and TRBJ1-1, the complete variable domain reads DTTVKQNPRYKLARVGKPVNLICSQTMNHDTMYWYQKKPNQAPKLLLFYYDKILNREADTFEKFQSSRPNNSFCSLYIGSAGLEYSAMYLCASSDRGRDTEVFFGKGTRLTVV.

Concerning this clone: Gene names and germline refer to mouse. The DNA ends 1 residue before the CDR3 does, and the rest of the CDR3 is filled in from the germline J gene. This chain connects TRBV19 to TRBJ1-3; no clear D gene. This CDR3 is 14 amino acids long. Germline V gives CDR1 FNHDT, CDR2 SITEND (reference sequence). The V end lost 0 bases, the J end lost 0 bases, and 4 bases lay between the germline ends. This CDR3 is CASSIGISGNTLYF. CDR3 bases read: TGTGCCAGCAGTATAGGCATTTCTGGAAATACGCTCTAT. Supplemented by reference TRBV19 and TRBJ1-3, the full variable domain reads GGIITQTPKFLIGQEGQKLTLKCQQNFNHDTMYWYRQDSGKGLRLIYYSITENDLQKGDLSEGYDASREKKSSFSLTVTSAQKNEMAVFLCASSIGISGNTLYFGEGSRLIVV.

As regards this clone: Genes and germline are mouse. The CDR3 end lies 1 residue beyond the end of the read and is filled in from the germline J gene. The genes are TRBV16 and TRBJ2-5; no reliable D call. Germline V gene data show CDR1 as SGHSA and CDR2 as FRNQAP. Between the trimmed V and J ends, which lost 1 base and 8 bases, there was a span of 13 bases. The CDR3 contains 14 residues. The chain's CDR3 is CASSLAAPATTQYF. The part of the CDR3 DNA that was read is TGTGCAAGCAGCTTAGCCGCGCCCGCCACCACCCAGTAC.

As for this clone: Gene names are mouse gene names. The observed sequence ends 1 residue before the CDR3 terminus, with the missing tail filled in from the germline J gene. The chain combines TRBV5 with TRBJ2-3, with TRBD2 as a possible D gene (6 bases). V was pared by 4 bases and J by 0 bases, with 11 bases between. The CDR3 contains 15 residues. Per the germline V gene, CDR1 is LGHNA and CDR2 is YNLKQL (reference sequence). The CDR3 DNA, read in part, is TGTGCCAGCAGCCGAGCTCTGGGGAGTGCAGAAACGCTGTAT. This gives the protein CASSRALGSAETLY. The CDR3 reads in full as CASSRALGSAETLYF.

As concerns this clone: The listed genes are named as in mouse. The CDR3 goes on 1 residue after the read ends, and that part is filled in from the germline J gene. The V and J genes are TRBV13-2 and TRBJ2-7, with 11 positions matching TRBD2. V shed 3 bases and J 3 bases; nucleotides not matched to a gene: 2. CDR3 length: 14 amino acids. Per the germline V gene, CDR1 is NNHNN and CDR2 is SYGAGS (reference sequence). The sequenced part of the CDR3 DNA is TGTGCCAGCGGTGCGGGACTGGGGGTCTATGAACAGTAC. Translated, it gives CASGAGLGVYEQY. The full CDR3 protein reads CASGAGLGVYEQYF.